This TCR beta chain was identified during a study of blood T cell repertoires in COVID-19. About the study: PBMCs, B-cell-depleted T cells, or T cells provided the cDNA or gDNA that made up the material.

This table comes from immunoSEQ multiplex PCR, and its TCRdb copy is limited to in-frame clones, with some not included. The table has almost 250,000 clones, around nine tenths seen once. Trimming at V came to 2 bases and at J to 10 bases, leaving 4 bases not matched to a gene. Per germline, CDR1 LGHDT and CDR2 YNNKEL (reference sequence). The CDR3 is made up of 14 amino acids. The rearrangement joins TRBV3-1 (or the pseudogene TRBV3-2) to TRBJ1-6; 8 bases are a match to TRBD1. The sequencing sample was made of peripheral blood. The receptor was isolated from a woman in her sixties who had recovered from COVID-19. CDR3 in amino acids: CASSQPDRESPLHF. CDR3 nucleotides: TGTGCCAGCAGCCAACCGGACAGGGAATCACCCCTCCACTTT.